This TCR beta chain was profiled in a study of cytomegalovirus exposure and HLA in healthy donors. Study-wide results and limits: More clonal expansion characterized HLA-associated TCR beta chains than equally common others in a later analysis. In vitro checks showed that a few CMV-associated chains really do target CMV antigens.

The junction had 5 bases not matched to a gene; V was cut back by 3 bases and J by 5 bases. Germline V gives CDR1 ENHRY, CDR2 SYGVKD. This CDR3 has 17 amino acids. Use of 60 Vbeta and 13 Jbeta primers characterized the PCR. Generated by immunoSEQ multiplex PCR, the TCRdb table keeps only in-frame clones and is missing some. The sample carries about 120,000 clones, more than 60% recorded once. This clone was seen a handful of times. Antigen: not known. Sample: PBMCs. The V and J genes are TRBV10-3 and TRBJ2-2; 14 nucleotides agree with TRBD2. This TCR was recovered from a woman aged 40-49 years in good health and CMV-seronegative. The CDR3: CAISDGTSGRGTGELFF. The CDR3 DNA follows: TGTGCCATCAGTGACGGGACTAGCGGGAGAGGGACCGGGGAGCTGTTTTTT.